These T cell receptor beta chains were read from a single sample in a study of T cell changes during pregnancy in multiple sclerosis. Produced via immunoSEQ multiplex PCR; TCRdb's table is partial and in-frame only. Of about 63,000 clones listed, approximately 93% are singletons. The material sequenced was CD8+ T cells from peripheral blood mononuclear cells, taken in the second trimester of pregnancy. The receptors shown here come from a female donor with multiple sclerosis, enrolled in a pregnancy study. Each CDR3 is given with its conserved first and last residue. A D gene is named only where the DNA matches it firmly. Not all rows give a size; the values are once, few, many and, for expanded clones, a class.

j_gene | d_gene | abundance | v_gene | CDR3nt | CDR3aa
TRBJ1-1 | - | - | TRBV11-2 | TGTGCCAGCAGCCCAGAAATGGGAGACACTGAAGCTTTCTTT | CASSPEMGDTEAFF
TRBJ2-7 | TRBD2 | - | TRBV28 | TGTGCCAGCAGTTTTCGGACTAGCGGGAGTTCTTACGAGCAGTACTTC | CASSFRTSGSSYEQYF
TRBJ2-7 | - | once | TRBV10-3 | TGTGCCATCAGGAATAGGACAGACTACGAGCAGTACTTC | CAIRNRTDYEQYF
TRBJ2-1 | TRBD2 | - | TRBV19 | TGTGCCAGTAGTATGGGACTAGCGGGAGTAGCTTCCATAGAGGAGCAGTTCTTC | CASSMGLAGVASIEEQFF
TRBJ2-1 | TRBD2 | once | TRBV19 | TGTGCCAGTAGTAGGGACGGGACTAGCGGTTACAATGAGCAGTTCTTC | CASSRDGTSGYNEQFF
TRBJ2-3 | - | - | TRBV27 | TGTGCCAGCAGCGTTATGGGGGGGCGCACAGATACGCAGTATTTT | CASSVMGGRTDTQYF
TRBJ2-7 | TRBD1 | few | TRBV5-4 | TGTGCCAGCAGCCTGACGCGAGACAGGGGCTCCTACGAGCAGTACTTC | CASSLTRDRGSYEQYF
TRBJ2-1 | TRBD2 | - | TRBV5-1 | TGCGCCAGCAGCTTGCAGCCTAGCGGGGGGAGCTTTAATGAGCAGTTCTTC | CASSLQPSGGSFNEQFF
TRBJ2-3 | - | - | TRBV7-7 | TGTGCCAGCAGCTCGTCGCCTAGGGGCATAATAGGAGATACGCAGTATTTT | CASSSSPRGIIGDTQYF
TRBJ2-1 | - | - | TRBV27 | TGTGCCAGCAAGCTCACAGGAAGCTCCTACAATGAGCAGTTCTTC | CASKLTGSSYNEQFF
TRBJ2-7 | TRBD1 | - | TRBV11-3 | TGTGCCAGCAGGCGGGACAGGCCCAGCTGGTACGAGCAGTACTTC | CASRRDRPSWYEQYF
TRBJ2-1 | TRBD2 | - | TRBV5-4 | TGTGCCAGCAGCTCGAGGACTAGCGGGAGTGGCAATGAGCAGTTCTTC | CASSSRTSGSGNEQFF
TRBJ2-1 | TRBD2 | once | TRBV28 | TGTGCCAGCAGTTTACTAGCGGGAGGGTACAATGAGCAGTTCTTC | CASSLLAGGYNEQFF
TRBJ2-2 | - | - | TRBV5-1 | TGCGCCAGCAGCTTGGCCGGGAACACCGGGGAGCTGTTTTTT | CASSLAGNTGELFF
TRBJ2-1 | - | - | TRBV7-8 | TGTGCCAGCAGCACCTCAACAGGGATTCTTTACAATGAGCAGTTCTTC | CASSTSTGILYNEQFF
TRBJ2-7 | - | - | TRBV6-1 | TGTGCCAGCAGTGATGTCGAGGTTAGCTCCTACGAGCAGTACTTC | CASSDVEVSSYEQYF
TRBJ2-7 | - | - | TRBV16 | TGTGCCAGCAGCCAATCGGCCGGGAGCGAGCAGTACTTC | CASSQSAGSEQYF
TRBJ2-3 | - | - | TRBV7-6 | TGTGCCAGCAGCTTAAGACAGACACACACAGATACGCAGTATTTT | CASSLRQTHTDTQYF
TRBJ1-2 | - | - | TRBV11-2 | TGTGCCAGCAGCTTAGTCGGGGGTTCGATCTATGGCTACACCTTC | CASSLVGGSIYGYTF
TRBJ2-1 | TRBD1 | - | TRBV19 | TGTGCCAGTAGTGTCCGGGACAGGGAGATTCTTCCCTCCTCCTACAATGAGCAGTTCTTC | CASSVRDREILPSSYNEQFF
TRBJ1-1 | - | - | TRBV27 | TGTGCCAGCAGTTTATTTCCGGGGAACACTGAAGCTTTCTTT | CASSLFPGNTEAFF
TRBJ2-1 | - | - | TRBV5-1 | TGCGCCAGCAGTGGCGGGACTCTCTCCTACAATGAGCAGTTCTTC | CASSGGTLSYNEQFF
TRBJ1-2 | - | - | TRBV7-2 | TGTGCCAGCAGCCCAGCCCGAAACGGGGGCTACACCTTC | CASSPARNGGYTF
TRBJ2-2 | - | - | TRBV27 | TGTGCCAGCAGTTTTATGAACACCGGGGAGCTGTTTTTT | CASSFMNTGELFF
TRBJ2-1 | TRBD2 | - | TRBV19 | TGTGCCAGTAGTGTTAGCGGGATTCGCTCCTACAATGAGCAGTTCTTC | CASSVSGIRSYNEQFF
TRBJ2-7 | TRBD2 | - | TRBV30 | TGTGCCTGGAAGGGGCCGGGGGGTCTCCCTTCCTACGAGCAGTACTTC | CAWKGPGGLPSYEQYF
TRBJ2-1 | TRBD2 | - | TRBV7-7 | TGTGCCAGCAGCCTTCGGACTAGCGGGAGATACAATGAGCAGTTCTTC | CASSLRTSGRYNEQFF
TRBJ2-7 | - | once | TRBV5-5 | TGTGCCAGCAGCTTGGTGATAGCGGCTACCTACGAGCAGTACTTC | CASSLVIAATYEQYF
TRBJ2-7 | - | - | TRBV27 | TGTGCCAGCAGTATAACCGCCGGGTCTGTCTACGAGCAGTACTTC | CASSITAGSVYEQYF
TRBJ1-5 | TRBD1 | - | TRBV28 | TGTGCCAGCGAACGGGACAGGGGCAATCAGCCCCAGCATTTT | CASERDRGNQPQHF
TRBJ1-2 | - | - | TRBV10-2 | TGCGCCAGCAGTGACACGAGTTTTGGCTATGGCTACACCTTC | CASSDTSFGYGYTF
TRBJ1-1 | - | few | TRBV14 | TGTGCCAGCAGCCAAGCCGGGGACACTGAAGCTTTCTTT | CASSQAGDTEAFF
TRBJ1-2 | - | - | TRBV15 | TGTGCCACCAGCGGCTTAGACTCTAACTATGGCTACACCTTC | CATSGLDSNYGYTF
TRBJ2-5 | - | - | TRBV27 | TGTGCCAGCAGTTTTGGCACACACCAAGAGACCCAGTACTTC | CASSFGTHQETQYF
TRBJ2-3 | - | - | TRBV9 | TGTGCCAGCAGCGCGGGGGGCTCTAGCACAGATACGCAGTATTTT | CASSAGGSSTDTQYF
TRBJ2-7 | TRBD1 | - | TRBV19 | TGTGCCAGTAGTCCTCAGGGGGAAGTTAAAGACGAGCAGTACTTC | CASSPQGEVKDEQYF
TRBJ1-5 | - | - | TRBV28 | TGTGCCAGCAGTCAAAACAGGGATGGGCAGCCCCAGCATTTT | CASSQNRDGQPQHF
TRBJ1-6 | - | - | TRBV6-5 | TGTGGGGCTGGGGGGGGGCTATCACCCCTCCACTTT | CGAGGGLSPLHF
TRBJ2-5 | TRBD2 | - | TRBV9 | TGTGCCAGCATCGGGCGTCTAGCGGGACTCGAGCAAGAGACCCAGTACTTC | CASIGRLAGLEQETQYF
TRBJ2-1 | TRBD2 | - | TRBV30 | TGTGCCTGGAGAGTGCGCGGGAGATATAATGAGCAGTTCTTC | CAWRVRGRYNEQFF
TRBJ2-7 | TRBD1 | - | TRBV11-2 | TGTGCCAGCAGCTGGCGGGACAGGACCTACGAGCAGTACTTC | CASSWRDRTYEQYF
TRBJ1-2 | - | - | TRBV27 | TGTGCCAGCAGGACTGAGGCTGGCTACACCTTC | CASRTEAGYTF
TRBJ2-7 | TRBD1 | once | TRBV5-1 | TGCGCCAGCAGCTTGGACGGGACAGGGGGCCGAGAGCAGTACTTC | CASSLDGTGGREQYF
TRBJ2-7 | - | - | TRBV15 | TGTGCCACCAGCAGAGATGACCTAGGCGCCTCCTACGAGCAGTACTTC | CATSRDDLGASYEQYF
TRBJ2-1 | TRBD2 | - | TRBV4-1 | TGCGCCAGCAGCCCAACTAGCGGGAACTACAATGAGCAGTTCTTC | CASSPTSGNYNEQFF
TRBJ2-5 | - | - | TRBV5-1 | TGCGCCAGCAGCTTACGAGGGCTGCGGGAGACCCAGTACTTC | CASSLRGLRETQYF
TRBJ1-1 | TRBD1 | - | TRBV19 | TGTGCCAGTAGCTTTGGACAGGGGAACACTGAAGCTTTCTTT | CASSFGQGNTEAFF
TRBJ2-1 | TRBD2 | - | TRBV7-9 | TGTGCCAGCAGCTTGTCTAGCGGGAGGCCACGGGATTACAATGAGCAGTTCTTC | CASSLSSGRPRDYNEQFF
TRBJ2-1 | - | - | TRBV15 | TGTGCCACCAGCAGCGGGTTCTACAATGAGCAGTTCTTC | CATSSGFYNEQFF
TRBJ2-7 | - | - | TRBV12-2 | TGTGCAAGTCGCCACCAGACTAGCGGGTTATCCTACGAGCAGTACTTC | CASRHQTSGLSYEQYF